These T cell receptor beta chains were read from a single sample in a study of vaccination effects on CD4 cells after COVID-19. Antigen specificity for these receptors is unknown. TCRdb's table, derived via immunoSEQ multiplex PCR, lists solely in-frame clones and lacks some. Counted here are about 68,000 clones, roughly 80% occurring once; the ten biggest clones make up 9% to 15%. This material consisted of CD4+ T cells from PBMCs cultured with SARS-CoV-2 spike peptides, taken before COVID-19 vaccination. The receptors were sampled from a human donor who received a COVID-19 vaccine. Each CDR3 is given with its conserved first and last residue.

v_call,cdr3_aa
TRBV7-3,CASSQLSSTDTQYF
TRBV5-1,CASSSTSGATYNEQFF
TRBV2,CASSVGSGGPTEAFF
TRBV5-1,CASSPVLAGDADTQYF
TRBV15,CATSRDARSSYNSPLHF
TRBV6-5,CASRTYWVDYGYTF
TRBV4-1,CASSQDRLTSTQYF
TRBV4-3,CASSQASTGYPEAFF
TRBV7-9,CASSPARGYNEQFF
TRBV9,CASSSRQAGYTF
TRBV7-9,CASRLAGGGPGELFF
TRBV6-2/TRBV6-3,CASSTAGTSRETQYF
TRBV18,CASSPQGGETQYF
TRBV5-1,CASSPRALAHNEQFF
TRBV4-3,CASSQDRTLNPTDTQYF
TRBV29-1,CSVLHVKETQYF